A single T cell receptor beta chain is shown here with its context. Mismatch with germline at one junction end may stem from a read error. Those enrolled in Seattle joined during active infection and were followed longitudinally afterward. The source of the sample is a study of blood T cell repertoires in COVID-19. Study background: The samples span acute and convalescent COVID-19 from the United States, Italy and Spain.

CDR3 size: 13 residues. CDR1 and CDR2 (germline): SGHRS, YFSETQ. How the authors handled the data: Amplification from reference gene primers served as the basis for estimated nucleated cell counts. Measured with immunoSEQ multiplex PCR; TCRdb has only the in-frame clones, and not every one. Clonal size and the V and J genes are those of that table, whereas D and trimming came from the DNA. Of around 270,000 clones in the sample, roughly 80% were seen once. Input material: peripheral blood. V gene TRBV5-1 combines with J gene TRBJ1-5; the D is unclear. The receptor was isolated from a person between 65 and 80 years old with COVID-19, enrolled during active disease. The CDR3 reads CASSLGGNRPQHF. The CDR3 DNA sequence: TGCGCCAGCAGCTTAGGCGGGAATCGGCCCCAGCATTTT.